Here is one T cell receptor beta chain with its context. The antigen is not known. From germline, CDR1 is SGDLS and CDR2 YYNGEE. The CDR3 is made up of 16 amino acids. After removal of 3 bases from V and 13 bases from J, the junction contained 14 bases not matched to a gene. Primed by a sample-barcoded 5' primer and a J-beta primer mix, a second PCR proceeded for 7 to 11 cycles. From the 5' RACE reads, TCRdb called clonotypes with MiXCR, one entry per CDR3 protein. The table lists hundreds of thousands of distinct CDR3 sequences, under 45% of them singletons. This record comes from a study of blood T cells in healthy people across ages. Findings and caveats of the study: With unsorted PBMCs, a conclusive comparison of naive versus antigen-experienced cells was not possible. The fall in TCR beta diversity per million T cells was roughly linear with age.

The sample comprised blood. The chain couples TRBV9 to TRBJ1-6; 9 bases align to TRBD1. This clonotype originated in a man between 60 and 75 years old in good health. The CDR3 DNA reads TGTGCCAGCAGCGCTACCCCGGGACAGGGAGTCGGGCCCCTCCACTTT. The encoded protein is CASSATPGQGVGPLHF.